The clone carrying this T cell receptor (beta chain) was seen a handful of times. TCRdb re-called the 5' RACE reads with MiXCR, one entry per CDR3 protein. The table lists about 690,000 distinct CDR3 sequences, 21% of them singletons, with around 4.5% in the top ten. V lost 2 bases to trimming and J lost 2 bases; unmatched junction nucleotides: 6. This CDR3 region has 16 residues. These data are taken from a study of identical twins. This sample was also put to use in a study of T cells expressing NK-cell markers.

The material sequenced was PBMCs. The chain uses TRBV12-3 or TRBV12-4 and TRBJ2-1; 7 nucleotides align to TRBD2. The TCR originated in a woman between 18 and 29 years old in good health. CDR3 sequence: CASSLIPSGPYNEQFF. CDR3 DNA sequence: TGTGCCAGCAGTTTAATTCCTAGCGGCCCCTACAATGAGCAGTTCTTC.